This T cell receptor (beta chain) was found in a study of T cells after yellow fever vaccination. On the study more broadly: The fractions with low cell numbers were processed using SMART-Seq v4 Ultra Low Input.

Universal primer sites and UMIs were introduced during 5'RACE template-switching synthesis of TCR cDNA. TCRdb passed the 5' RACE reads through MiXCR, listing each CDR3 protein once. The sample has about 320,000 distinct CDR3 sequences, roughly a tenth seen once. This clonotype occurred a few times. Antigen unknown. The CDR3 sequence is 14 residues long. Germline lookup yields CDR1 ENHRY and CDR2 SYGVKD. Trimming took off 0 bases at V and 6 bases at J, with 9 bases between the two ends. The study, taken as a whole, reports: Reappearance after the booster was observed for most primary-vaccination clones (about 96% CD4, about 91% CD8).

The clonotype originates from a man aged 18 to 30 who received the YFV17D yellow fever vaccine. The sample consisted of CD4+ T cells sorted from PBMCs, taken 45 days after the yellow fever booster vaccination. The chain carries TRBV10-3 and TRBJ2-1, with D perhaps given as TRBD1 or TRBD2 (6 bases each). The CDR3 here is CAISESEGGNEQFF. DNA of the CDR3: TGTGCCATCAGTGAGTCGGAGGGGGGCAATGAGCAGTTCTTC.